This is a list of T cell receptor beta chains from one sample in a study of blood T cell repertoires in COVID-19. The repertoire was sequenced with immunoSEQ multiplex PCR; TCRdb's copy has only in-frame clones and lacks some. The data show roughly 240,000 clones, with 85% seen just once and less than 6.5% held by the top ten. Sequencing was performed on peripheral blood. The receptor source for this set is a man aged 50-60 years with COVID-19, enrolled during active disease. The CDR3 runs from the conserved cysteine through the conserved F or W. A D gene is named only where the DNA matches it firmly. The size field is filled for only some rows; it gives once, few, many or a size class.

J gene | D gene | clone size | V gene | CDR3 protein | CDR3 DNA
TRBJ1-2 | TRBD1 | NA | TRBV27 | CASSLSAAQGRTGENYGYTF | TGTGCCAGCAGTTTAAGTGCGGCGCAGGGAAGGACAGGGGAAAACTATGGCTACACCTTC
TRBJ2-3 | TRBD2 | NA | TRBV5-1 | CASSLDSSGTDTQYF | TGCGCCAGCAGCTTGGATTCTAGCGGTACAGATACGCAGTATTTT
TRBJ2-5 | NA | NA | TRBV5-4 | CASSLVGGIETQYF | TGTGCCAGCAGCTTGGTCGGGGGTATCGAGACCCAGTACTTC
TRBJ2-7 | NA | few | TRBV4-3 | CASSHGRVSSYEQYF | TGCGCCAGCAGCCACGGTCGGGTATCCTCCTACGAGCAGTACTTC
TRBJ1-5 | NA | once | TRBV19 | CASSALAGFEQPQHF | TGTGCCAGTAGCGCCCTTGCAGGGTTTGAACAGCCCCAGCATTTT
TRBJ1-1 | NA | NA | TRBV20-1 | CSASRLLMNTEAFF | TGCAGTGCTAGTCGCTTGCTAATGAACACTGAAGCTTTCTTT
TRBJ1-3 | NA | NA | TRBV4-1 | CASSQGSGYSGNTIYF | TGCGCCAGCAGCCAAGGGTCAGGCTACTCTGGAAACACCATATATTTT
TRBJ1-1 | NA | NA | TRBV7-2 | CASSLARGYTEAFF | TGTGCCAGCAGCTTAGCTCGGGGGTACACTGAAGCTTTCTTT
TRBJ1-2 | TRBD1 | NA | TRBV6-4 | CASSDSGTGREGYTF | TGTGCCAGCAGTGACTCGGGGACAGGGCGTGAAGGCTACACCTTC
TRBJ1-4 | TRBD1 | NA | TRBV4-2 | CASSQAGTGHEKLFF | TGTGCCAGCAGCCAAGCAGGGACAGGGCATGAAAAACTGTTTTTT
TRBJ1-5 | NA | few | TRBV19 | CASSLNGVRNQPQHF | TGTGCCAGTAGTCTAAACGGGGTGCGCAATCAGCCCCAGCATTTT
TRBJ1-4 | NA | few | TRBV5-1 | CASSLWGLGEKLFF | TGCGCCAGCAGCTTGTGGGGGCTGGGTGAAAAACTGTTTTTT
TRBJ1-1 | NA | once | TRBV15 | CATSRRKGVNTEAFF | TGTGCCACCAGCAGGAGGAAGGGAGTGAACACTGAAGCTTTCTTT
TRBJ1-1 | NA | NA | TRBV28 | CASSPTTGKNTEAFF | TGTGCCAGCAGCCCAACGACAGGAAAGAACACTGAAGCTTTCTTT
TRBJ2-1 | TRBD2 | NA | TRBV15 | CATSRDSGSYNEQFF | TGTGCCACCAGCAGAGATAGCGGGAGCTACAATGAGCAGTTCTTC
TRBJ1-1 | NA | NA | TRBV3-1/TRBV3-2 | CASSLGGGFHTEAFF | TGTGCCAGCAGCCTGGGCGGGGGGTTTCACACTGAAGCTTTCTTT
TRBJ2-3 | TRBD2 | NA | TRBV18 | CASSPGLAGNSRTDTQYF | TGTGCCAGCTCACCGGGACTAGCGGGGAACTCTCGCACAGATACGCAGTATTTT
TRBJ2-5 | NA | NA | TRBV6-2/TRBV6-3 | CASSTSGFTLETQYF | TGTGCCAGCAGTACCTCAGGGTTTACATTAGAGACCCAGTACTTC
TRBJ2-2 | TRBD1 | NA | TRBV12-3/TRBV12-4 | CASRNRGTGELFF | TGTGCCAGCAGGAACAGGGGGACCGGGGAGCTGTTTTTT
TRBJ2-7 | TRBD1 | NA | TRBV29-1 | CSVDTGEGAYEQYF | TGCAGCGTTGACACAGGGGAAGGGGCCTACGAGCAGTACTTC
TRBJ2-1 | TRBD2 | NA | TRBV28 | CAAKGLAGDNEQFF | TGTGCCGCCAAGGGACTAGCGGGGGACAATGAGCAGTTCTTC
TRBJ2-5 | TRBD2 | NA | TRBV10-3 | CAIRISGGGQETQYF | TGTGCCATCAGGATTAGCGGGGGGGGCCAAGAGACCCAGTACTTC
TRBJ2-1 | NA | NA | TRBV7-3 | CASSFSVPYNEQFF | TGTGCCAGCAGCTTTAGCGTCCCCTACAATGAGCAGTTCTTC
TRBJ1-5 | TRBD1 | NA | TRBV5-1 | CASSPGGAGQPQHF | TGCGCCAGCAGCCCAGGGGGCGCGGGGCAGCCCCAGCATTTT
TRBJ2-5 | TRBD2 | few | TRBV11-2 | CASSLDQAGGIETQYF | TGTGCCAGCAGCTTAGATCAAGCGGGGGGCATAGAGACCCAGTACTTC
TRBJ2-7 | TRBD2 | NA | TRBV11-2 | CASSPGAGANSYEQYF | TGTGCCAGCAGCCCAGGAGCGGGGGCCAACTCCTACGAGCAGTACTTC
TRBJ2-7 | NA | NA | TRBV7-2 | CASSLLAEYEQYF | TGTGCCAGCAGCTTATTAGCAGAGTACGAGCAGTACTTC
TRBJ1-3 | TRBD1 | NA | TRBV4-1 | CASSQERGQSSGNTIYF | TGCGCCAGCAGCCAAGAGAGGGGGCAGAGCTCTGGAAACACCATATATTTT
TRBJ2-5 | TRBD1 | NA | TRBV6-2/TRBV6-3 | CASSYPLDRPMETQYF | TGTGCCAGCAGTTACCCACTGGACAGGCCCATGGAGACCCAGTACTTC
TRBJ2-5 | TRBD2 | NA | TRBV10-3 | CAISEGRVRGKTSVKETQYF | TGTGCCATCAGTGAGGGCAGGGTGCGGGGAAAGACTAGCGTAAAAGAGACCCAGTACTTC
TRBJ2-5 | NA | NA | TRBV15 | CATSRAPQETQYF | TGTGCCACCAGCAGGGCCCCACAAGAGACCCAGTACTTC
TRBJ1-2 | TRBD1 | NA | TRBV30 | CAGTGQTVGGYTF | TGTGCCGGGACGGGACAGACGGTTGGTGGCTACACCTTC
TRBJ2-7 | NA | NA | TRBV29-1 | CSVYSGEQYF | TGCAGCGTATATTCCGGCGAGCAGTACTTC
TRBJ2-5 | TRBD2 | NA | TRBV6-5 | CASMRGALETQYF | TGTGCCAGCATGCGGGGGGCCTTGGAGACCCAGTACTTC
TRBJ2-1 | TRBD1 | few | TRBV9 | CASSVGQGEYNEQFF | TGTGCCAGCAGCGTAGGGCAGGGGGAATACAATGAGCAGTTCTTC
TRBJ2-3 | NA | NA | TRBV29-1 | CSVEQGLDTQYF | TGCAGCGTTGAACAGGGCTTAGATACGCAGTATTTT
TRBJ2-7 | TRBD2 | NA | TRBV19 | CATAGTSLYEQYF | TGTGCCACTGCCGGGACTAGTTTGTACGAGCAGTACTTC
TRBJ1-1 | NA | NA | TRBV28 | CASSPSTEAFF | TGTGCCAGCAGTCCCTCTACTGAAGCTTTCTTT
TRBJ2-7 | NA | NA | TRBV15 | CATSRDYGRTYEQYF | TGTGCCACCAGCAGAGATTATGGCAGAACCTACGAGCAGTACTTC
TRBJ2-7 | NA | NA | TRBV7-2 | CASSFRNEQYF | TGTGCCAGCAGCTTCAGGAACGAGCAGTACTTC
TRBJ1-5 | NA | NA | TRBV4-3 | CASSQDQRQSGQPQHF | TGCGCCAGCAGCCAAGATCAGAGACAGTCGGGCCAGCCCCAGCATTTT
TRBJ2-1 | TRBD1 | NA | TRBV7-6 | CASSLLTGGGNEQFF | TGTGCCAGCAGCTTGCTGACAGGGGGTGGGAATGAGCAGTTCTTC
TRBJ1-1 | NA | NA | TRBV28 | CASSLQGGTEAFF | TGTGCCAGCAGTTTACAAGGCGGGACTGAAGCTTTCTTT
TRBJ2-3 | TRBD2 | NA | TRBV5-1 | CASSPQVSGASDTQYF | TGCGCCAGCAGCCCCCAGGTTAGCGGGGCATCAGATACGCAGTATTTT
TRBJ1-2 | TRBD1 | NA | TRBV19 | CASSIDRGGINGYTF | TGTGCCAGTAGTATTGACAGGGGGGGGATCAATGGCTACACCTTC
TRBJ2-2 | TRBD1 | NA | TRBV11-2 | CASSLDLTGGVRTGELFF | TGTGCCAGCAGCTTAGATCTAACAGGGGGTGTAAGGACCGGGGAGCTGTTTTTT
TRBJ1-1 | NA | NA | TRBV25-1 | CASSVGSNTEAFF | TGTGCCAGCAGTGTGGGCTCGAACACTGAAGCTTTCTTT
TRBJ1-6 | TRBD1 | NA | TRBV27 | CASSPRDRVLSPLHF | TGTGCCAGCAGCCCCCGGGACAGGGTTTTATCACCCCTCCACTTT
TRBJ1-3 | TRBD1 | NA | TRBV9 | CASSAGTASGNTIYF | TGTGCCAGCAGCGCCGGGACAGCCTCTGGAAACACCATATATTTT
TRBJ2-7 | NA | NA | TRBV5-1 | CASSLGSKGLYEQYF | TGCGCCAGCAGCTTAGGCAGTAAGGGGCTCTACGAGCAGTACTTC